A selection of T cell receptor beta chains follows, all from one sample in a study of T cell responses to AZD1222 COVID-19 vaccine. Clones were sequenced by immunoSEQ multiplex PCR, and TCRdb holds only the in-frame ones, with some missing. This table holds 75,000 to 100,000 clones, around 83% found once. The sequenced sample was peripheral blood, obtained on day 0 of AZD1222 vaccination. These receptors originate from an adult in good health. Each CDR3 is given with its conserved first and last residue. A D gene is named only where the DNA matches it firmly. Clone size is not always given. Where it is, it says once, few, many or a class for expanded clones.

DNA: TGTGCCTCAACGACAGGCACGGGAACCTACGAGCAGTACTTC
CDR3: CASTTGTGTYEQYF
V: TRBV30
J: TRBJ2-7
size: once
D: NA

DNA: TGTGCCAGCAGCAGTCGGGGGGTAAGAGGCGCTGAAGCTTTCTTT
CDR3: CASSSRGVRGAEAFF
V: TRBV7-9
J: TRBJ1-1
size: NA
D: NA

DNA: TGTGCCAGCAGCTTGCCTAGCGGGGGCCAAGAGACCCAGTACTTC
CDR3: CASSLPSGGQETQYF
V: TRBV5-6
J: TRBJ2-5
size: NA
D: TRBD2

DNA: TGTGCCAGCACCCGGACAGACTCCTACGAGCAGTACTTC
CDR3: CASTRTDSYEQYF
V: TRBV5-5
J: TRBJ2-7
size: NA
D: NA

DNA: TGTGCCACCAGTGGCGCGGGGAATCAGCCCCAGCATTTT
CDR3: CATSGAGNQPQHF
V: TRBV24-1
J: TRBJ1-5
size: NA
D: NA

DNA: TGTGCCAGCAGTTTAGGGGCAGGGGGCACTGAAGCTTTCTTT
CDR3: CASSLGAGGTEAFF
V: TRBV28
J: TRBJ1-1
size: NA
D: TRBD1

DNA: TGTGCTAGTGGTATGGGGGTTAGCACTGAAGCTTTCTTT
CDR3: CASGMGVSTEAFF
V: TRBV12-5
J: TRBJ1-1
size: NA
D: NA

DNA: TGTGCCAGCAGCTTCGGACCTAATGAAAAACTGTTTTTT
CDR3: CASSFGPNEKLFF
V: TRBV7-2
J: TRBJ1-4
size: NA
D: NA

DNA: TGTGCCAGCAGCCAGACGGAAACTTCTGGAAACACCATATATTTT
CDR3: CASSQTETSGNTIYF
V: TRBV28
J: TRBJ1-3
size: NA
D: NA

DNA: TGTGCCAGCATCCCCCAACCGCGTAGCACAGATACGCAGTATTTT
CDR3: CASIPQPRSTDTQYF
V: TRBV5-5
J: TRBJ2-3
size: NA
D: NA

DNA: TGTGCCAGCAGCGCGGGAACCGATGGAAACACCATATATTTT
CDR3: CASSAGTDGNTIYF
V: TRBV9
J: TRBJ1-3
size: once
D: NA

DNA: TGCGCCAGCAGCTTTCGAAGTCCAGGGGGGGATACGCAGTATTTT
CDR3: CASSFRSPGGDTQYF
V: TRBV5-1
J: TRBJ2-3
size: NA
D: NA

DNA: TGTGCCAGCAGTTACTCTGGGGGAAGTTATGGCTACACCTTC
CDR3: CASSYSGGSYGYTF
V: TRBV6-5
J: TRBJ1-2
size: NA
D: NA

DNA: TGTGCCAGCAGCCCCCGGGGACAGGCGAGCTCCTATAATTCACCCCTCCACTTT
CDR3: CASSPRGQASSYNSPLHF
V: TRBV21-1
J: TRBJ1-6
size: NA
D: NA

DNA: TGTGCCAGCAGCCCGGCAGGGGGCTCTGGCCAGCCCCAGCATTTT
CDR3: CASSPAGGSGQPQHF
V: TRBV7-9
J: TRBJ1-5
size: once
D: TRBD1

DNA: TGTGCCAGCAGCCAAATAGGGTATGGCTACACCTTC
CDR3: CASSQIGYGYTF
V: TRBV3-1/TRBV3-2
J: TRBJ1-2
size: NA
D: NA

DNA: TGTGCCAGCAGTTTTAGTCACAATGAGCAGTTCTTC
CDR3: CASSFSHNEQFF
V: TRBV6-5
J: TRBJ2-1
size: few
D: NA

DNA: TGTGCCAGAAGCCATCTCGGGGAGACCTCGACTTCGAACACCGGGGAGCTGTTTTTT
CDR3: CARSHLGETSTSNTGELFF
V: TRBV5-3
J: TRBJ2-2
size: few
D: NA

DNA: TGTGCCAGCAGCGCCGCCGGGACATACGAGCAGTACTTC
CDR3: CASSAAGTYEQYF
V: TRBV4-2
J: TRBJ2-7
size: NA
D: NA

DNA: TGTGCCAGCAGCGCCACAGGGACTCCAGAGACCCAGTACTTC
CDR3: CASSATGTPETQYF
V: TRBV2
J: TRBJ2-5
size: NA
D: NA

DNA: TGTGCCAGCAGGGCGGGGCAGGGACACACAGATACGCAGTATTTT
CDR3: CASRAGQGHTDTQYF
V: TRBV28
J: TRBJ2-3
size: NA
D: NA

DNA: TGTGCCAGCAGCCGGGGACAGGCGATAACTAACTATGGCTACACCTTC
CDR3: CASSRGQAITNYGYTF
V: TRBV5-4
J: TRBJ1-2
size: NA
D: TRBD1